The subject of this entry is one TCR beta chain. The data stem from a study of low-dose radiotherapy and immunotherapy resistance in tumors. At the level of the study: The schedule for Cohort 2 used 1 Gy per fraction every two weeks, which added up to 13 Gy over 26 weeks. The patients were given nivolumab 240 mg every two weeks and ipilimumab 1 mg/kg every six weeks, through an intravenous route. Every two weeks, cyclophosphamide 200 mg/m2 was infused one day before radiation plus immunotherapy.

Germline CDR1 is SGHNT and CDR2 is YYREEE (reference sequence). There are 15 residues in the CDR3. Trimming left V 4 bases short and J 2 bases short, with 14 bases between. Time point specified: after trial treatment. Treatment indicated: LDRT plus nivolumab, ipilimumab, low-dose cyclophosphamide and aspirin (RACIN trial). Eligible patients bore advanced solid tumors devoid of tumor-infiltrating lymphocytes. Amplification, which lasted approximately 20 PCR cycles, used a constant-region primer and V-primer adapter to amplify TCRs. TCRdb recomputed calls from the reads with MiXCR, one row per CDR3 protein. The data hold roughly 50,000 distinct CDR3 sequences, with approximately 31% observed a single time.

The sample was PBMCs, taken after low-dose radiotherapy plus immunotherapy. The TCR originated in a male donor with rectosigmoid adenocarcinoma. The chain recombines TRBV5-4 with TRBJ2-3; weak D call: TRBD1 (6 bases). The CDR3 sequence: CASSERTDYTDTQYF. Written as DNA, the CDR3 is TGTGCCAGCAGCGAACGGACAGACTACACAGATACGCAGTATTTT.